This TCR beta chain was recorded in a study of cytomegalovirus exposure and HLA in healthy donors. Data came from immunoSEQ multiplex PCR; TCRdb stores just in-frame clones and leaves some out. The data contain around 110,000 clones, 88% of them singletons. The germline gives CDR1 MNHNS, CDR2 SASEGT. The CDR3 has 14 amino acids. Trimming at V came to 10 bases and at J to 8 bases, leaving 13 bases not matched to a gene. The clonotype originates from a woman younger than 35 in good health and CMV-seropositive. This chain joins TRBV6-1 and TRBJ2-1; 8 bases line up with TRBD2. Input material: PBMCs. CDR3 sequence (DNA): TGTGCCACCCCCACGGCGGGGGGAGGCTATGAGCAGTTCTTC. This sequence encodes CATPTAGGGYEQFF.